This T cell receptor beta chain was observed in a study of shared clonotypes between healthy human individuals. Turning to the study itself: The donors, a couple of women and three men, were aged 18 to 49. Study-level findings and limits: A handful of donors showed sharing of approximately 5% of naive CD4 clonotypes.

Comments on this clone: Its antigen is unknown.

Germline CDR1 reads SEHNR; CDR2 reads FQNEAQ (reference sequence). V dropped 8 bases and J dropped 1 base, with 14 bases sitting between them. This CDR3 has 14 amino acids. Authors' analysis steps: ImmunoSEQ junction-only sequences lacked quality scores, so their filtering differed. Profiled with immunoSEQ multiplex PCR; TCRdb holds only in-frame clones, not every one. V, J and clone size reflect that table, while D and trimming were determined from the DNA. In the table there are a few million clones, around 93% of which are singletons. V usage is TRBV7-9 and J usage is TRBJ1-1; D may be TRBD1 (5 bases). This clonotype originated in a man aged 18 to 30 in good health. Some clones in this sample may be carry-over from other donors' samples. The source material was naive CD4+ T cells from PBMCs. Subset in this sample: CD45RA+ positively selected. For the CDR3, the DNA is TGTGCCAGCCAGTTTGTAACAGGGAACACTGAAGCTTTCTTT. This codes for CASQFVTGNTEAFF.